The T cell receptor beta chain under discussion was sequenced for a study of blood T cell repertoires in COVID-19. The wider study: The origin of the acute and convalescent COVID-19 samples was the United States, Italy and Spain. From T cells, B-cell-depleted T cells, or PBMCs came the material, which was cDNA or gDNA.

Per the original methods: Quantification of nucleated cells was approximated via reference gene primer amplification. Sequencing was performed with immunoSEQ multiplex PCR; in TCRdb, only in-frame clones are kept and a portion is missing. V and J calls plus clone size are reproduced from that table; the DNA served to infer D and trimming. The sample yields over 95,000 clones, 80% to 90% seen once. Trimming cost V 2 bases and J 2 bases, with 9 bases left between them. CDR3 length equals 14 residues. The germline CDR1 and CDR2 sequences are MNHEY and SMNVEV (reference sequence). This receptor was obtained from a human donor with acute or convalescent COVID-19. The donor label of this sample is uncertain. The V gene is TRBV27, the J gene TRBJ1-2, with D uncertain. The sample consisted of peripheral blood. The CDR3 reads CASSLGGSNYGYTF. The DNA for the CDR3 is TGTGCCAGCAGTTTAGGAGGGTCGAACTATGGCTACACCTTC.